This TCR beta chain was sequenced during a study of blood T cell repertoires in COVID-19 (dated by TCRdb to about 2020). At the level of the whole study: Samples from collaborators originated in the United States, Italy and Spain and spanned both the acute and convalescent phases of COVID-19. The prospective study material was composed of cDNA or gDNA derived from T cells, B-cell-depleted T cells, or PBMCs. Subjects who had been exposed to COVID-19, were actively infected with it, or had recovered from it provided the deeply sampled blood TCRbeta repertoires that made up the dataset. A freely available public database, intended as a resource for researchers studying the immune response to SARS-CoV-2, is where the repertoires were released. Samples came from the ongoing ImmuneRACE study (first 160 participants) plus 1,254 subjects from 6 global collaborators. Sample metadata almost always included a de-identified subject ID, COVID-19 status, age in years and sex. HLA class I and class II types, where available, came from metadata supplied by the sample provider rather than from assay-based typing. Broader findings and caveats from the paper: The quantity of clinical and demographic metadata differed by source and by participant and was supplied without curation.

TCRbeta CDR3 regions were amplified from genomic DNA using the immunoSEQ Assay, a bias-controlled multiplex PCR. Per the source publication's procedure: The number of nucleated cells in each sample was estimated by amplification of reference gene primers within the assay. To quantify the absolute abundance of each unique TCRbeta CDR3 rearrangement, sequence reads were collapsed and filtered. For each sample, productive Simpson clonality was calculated as the square root of Simpson's diversity index over productive rearrangements. TCRdb retrieved this table from immuneACCESS and kept in-frame rearrangements only. Not all clones are present; in checked studies, unresolved V genes account for under half, and no reason is known for the remainder. V and J calls plus clone size are reproduced from that table; the DNA served to infer D and trimming. Counted in this sample were about 200,000 clones; 84% of them appeared once. Jointly, the top ten make up around 5.5% of the sample.

Whole blood was collected in K2EDTA tubes by collaborating institutions according to the institutions' own protocols. For TCRbeta analysis, collaborators shipped samples in one of three forms: frozen whole blood, isolated PBMCs, or DNA extracted from either of those sample types. The CDR3 spans 12 residues, from the cysteine through the phenylalanine. CDR3 DNA only is kept here, 36 bases in frame from base 1. V is cut by 5 bases and J by 8 bases, and the space between the germline ends is 12 bases. Points on this clone: Its antigen has not been determined. No much larger clone is present one base from it, and per-base qualities are unavailable.

The clonotype originates from a woman in her 70s with active or convalescent COVID-19. The sequencing sample was made of peripheral blood. The rearrangement joined TRBV12-3 or TRBV12-4 to TRBJ1-1, with a tentative D gene TRBD1 over 6 matching bases. Here is the DNA: TGTGCCAGCAGTATACACAGGGAAGAAGCTTTCTTT. It is translated as CASSIHREEAFF.